Listed below are T cell receptor beta chains from one sample, sequenced in a study of CD8 T cells in ankylosing spondylitis. TCRdb redid the calling of the 5' RACE reads with MiXCR, one entry per CDR3 protein. This sample has about 360,000 distinct CDR3 sequences, with approximately 22% found just once. Input material: blood, either unsorted or a sorted T cell fraction (not recorded which). Receptors were obtained from a male donor with ankylosing spondylitis or in good health (not recorded which). CDR3s include the opening cysteine and the closing phenylalanine or tryptophan. D genes are given only for firm matches. The size field is filled for only some rows; it gives once, few, many or a size class.

v_gene	j_gene	d_gene	abundance	CDR3nt	CDR3aa
TRBV4-1	TRBJ2-1	-	-	TGCGCCAGCAGCCAAGCGGCCAATGAGCAGTTCTTC	CASSQAANEQFF
TRBV28	TRBJ2-1	-	few	TGTGCCAGCAGTCCCCCCATTGTGGGGACGGATGAGCAGTTCTTC	CASSPPIVGTDEQFF
TRBV20-1	TRBJ2-5	-	-	TGCAGTGCTAGTGGGGGTGGAGAGACCCAGTACTTC	CSASGGGETQYF
TRBV2	TRBJ2-3	TRBD2	-	TGTGCCAGCTCAGGACTAGCGGGGGGGCAGATAAGAGATACGCAGTATTTT	CASSGLAGGQIRDTQYF
TRBV4-1	TRBJ2-1	-	-	TGCGCCAGCAGCCAAGTAACTAAGGTTGGCAATGAGCAGTTCTTC	CASSQVTKVGNEQFF
TRBV14	TRBJ2-1	TRBD2	-	TGTGCCAGCAGCCAGACGACTAGCGGGGGGGAATGGGAGCAGTTCTTC	CASSQTTSGGEWEQFF
TRBV7-3	TRBJ2-2	TRBD2	-	TGTGCCAGCAGCTCCGCGGGAGGTTCCGGGGAGCTGTTTTTT	CASSSAGGSGELFF
TRBV11-3	TRBJ2-7	-	few	TGTGCCAGCAGCCCTGGTGGGTTGACCTACGAGCAGTACTTC	CASSPGGLTYEQYF
TRBV9	TRBJ2-7	-	-	TGTGCCAGCAGCGTAGCGGGTGGGACGGACGAATACGAGCAGTACTTC	CASSVAGGTDEYEQYF
TRBV27	TRBJ2-5	-	few	TGTGCCAGCAGTCCTGGCCCTCGGGAGACCCAGTACTTC	CASSPGPRETQYF
TRBV6-6	TRBJ2-7	TRBD1	-	TGTGCTGCGGGACAGGGGTTATACGAGCAGTACTTC	CAAGQGLYEQYF
TRBV5-1	TRBJ2-7	-	few	TGCGCCAGCAGCTTGGAAGGGACCGCCTACGAGCAGTACTTC	CASSLEGTAYEQYF
TRBV29-1	TRBJ2-3	-	-	TGCAGCCCTCAAATGTGGACAGATACGCAGTATTTT	CSPQMWTDTQYF
TRBV4-1	TRBJ2-5	TRBD2	-	TGCGCCAGCAGCCATTCTAGCGGGCGAGGAGAGACCCAGTACTTC	CASSHSSGRGETQYF
TRBV6-1	TRBJ1-5	-	-	TGTGCCAGCAGTAAGGGACCACCCGGAGGTCAGCCCCAGCATTTT	CASSKGPPGGQPQHF
TRBV6-5	TRBJ2-6	-	few	TGTGCCAGCAGTTCCTCAGACCGAAGCTCTGGGGCCAACGTCCTGACTTTC	CASSSSDRSSGANVLTF
TRBV20-1	TRBJ2-1	-	-	TGCAGTGCTAGGAGACTAGAGTCCTACAATGAGCAGTTCTTC	CSARRLESYNEQFF
TRBV4-1	TRBJ2-3	-	-	TGCGCCAGCAGCCAAGATGGGGGATTCCCAGATACGCAGTATTTT	CASSQDGGFPDTQYF
TRBV7-6	TRBJ2-1	TRBD2	few	TGTGCCAGCAGTGAGCGGGGGACGACTAAAGAGCAGTTCTTC	CASSERGTTKEQFF
TRBV5-6	TRBJ2-5	TRBD2	once	TGTGCCAGCAGCTCCCCCCCTAGCGGGGGTGACTCAGAGACCCAGTACTTC	CASSSPPSGGDSETQYF
TRBV5-6	TRBJ2-3	TRBD2	-	TGTGCCAGCAGCCCGGGACTACCCGGAACAGATACGCAGTATTTT	CASSPGLPGTDTQYF
TRBV4-1	TRBJ2-2	TRBD1	-	TGCGCCAGCAGACAAGAACCGGGACAGGGGGCCACCGGGGAGCTGTTTTTT	CASRQEPGQGATGELFF
TRBV2	TRBJ2-1	-	few	TGTGCCAGCAGTGAGGTAGCGGCCAATGAGCAGTTCTTC	CASSEVAANEQFF